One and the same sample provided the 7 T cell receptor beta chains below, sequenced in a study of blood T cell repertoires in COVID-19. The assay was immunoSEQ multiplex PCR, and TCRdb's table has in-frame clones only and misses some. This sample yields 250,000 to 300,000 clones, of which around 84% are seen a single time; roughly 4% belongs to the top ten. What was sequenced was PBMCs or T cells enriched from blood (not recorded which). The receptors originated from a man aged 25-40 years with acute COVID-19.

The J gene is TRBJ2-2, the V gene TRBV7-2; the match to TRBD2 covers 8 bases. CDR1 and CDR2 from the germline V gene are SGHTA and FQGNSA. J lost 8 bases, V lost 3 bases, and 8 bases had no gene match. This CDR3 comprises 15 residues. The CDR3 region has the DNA TGTGCCAGCAGCTTTACTAGCGGTACTTTGGGGGAGCTGTTTTTT. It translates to CASSFTSGTLGELFF.

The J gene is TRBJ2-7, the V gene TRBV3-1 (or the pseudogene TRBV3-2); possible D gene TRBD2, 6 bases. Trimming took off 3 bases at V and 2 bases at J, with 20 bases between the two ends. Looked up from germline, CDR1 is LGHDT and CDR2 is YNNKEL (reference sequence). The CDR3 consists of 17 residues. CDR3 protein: CASSHPNLAVCTYEQYV. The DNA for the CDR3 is TGTGCCAGCAGCCACCCAAACTTAGCGGTTTGCACCTACGAGCAGTACGTC.

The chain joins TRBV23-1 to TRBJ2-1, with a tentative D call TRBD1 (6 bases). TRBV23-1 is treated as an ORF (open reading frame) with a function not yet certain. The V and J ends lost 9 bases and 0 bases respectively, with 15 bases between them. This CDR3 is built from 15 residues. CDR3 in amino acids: CASLTGGGSYNEQFF. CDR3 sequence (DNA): TGCGCCAGTCTGACAGGCGGAGGCTCCTACAATGAGCAGTTCTTC.

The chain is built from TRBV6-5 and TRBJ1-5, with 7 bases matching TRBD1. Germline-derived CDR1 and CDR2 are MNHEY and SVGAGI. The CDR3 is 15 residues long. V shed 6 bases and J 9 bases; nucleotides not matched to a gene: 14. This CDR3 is CASSQNRGQKRPQHF. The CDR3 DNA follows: TGTGCCAGCAGCCAAAACAGGGGACAGAAAAGGCCCCAGCATTTT.

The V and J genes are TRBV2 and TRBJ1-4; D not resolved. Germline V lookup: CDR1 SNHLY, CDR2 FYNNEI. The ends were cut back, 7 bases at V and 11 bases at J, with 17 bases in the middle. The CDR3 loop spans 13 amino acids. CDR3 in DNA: TGTGCCAGCACCATGACGCGAGGGTGGAAACTGTTTTTT. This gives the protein CASTMTRGWKLFF.

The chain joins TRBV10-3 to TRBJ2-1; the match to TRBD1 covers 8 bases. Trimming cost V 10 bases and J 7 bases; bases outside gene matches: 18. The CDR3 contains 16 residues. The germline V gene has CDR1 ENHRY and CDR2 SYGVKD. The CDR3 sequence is CATAQTGDVDRNEQFF. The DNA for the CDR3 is TGTGCCACCGCCCAGACAGGGGACGTAGATAGAAATGAGCAGTTCTTC.

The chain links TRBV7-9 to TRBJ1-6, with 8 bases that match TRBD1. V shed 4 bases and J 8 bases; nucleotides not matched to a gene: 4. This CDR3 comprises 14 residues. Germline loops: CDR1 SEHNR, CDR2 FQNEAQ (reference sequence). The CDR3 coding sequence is TGTGCCAGCAGCTCGGACAGGGCGGATTCACCCCTCCACTTT. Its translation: CASSSDRADSPLHF.